This record concerns one TCR beta chain sequence. Its matching antigen is unknown. The data were obtained in a study of regulatory dendritic cells for organ transplantation. Looking at the study overall: Regulatory dendritic cells were monocyte-derived, receiving vitamin D3 on days 0 and 4 and IL-10 on day 4. Study results and limitations: Regulatory dendritic cells appeared to expand memory CD8+ clones less than mature ones. Between individuals, the alloreactive memory CD8+ T cell pool differed considerably.

Sorted T cells were CFSE-labeled and cultured approximately five days with allogeneic regulatory or mature dendritic cells at 1:10. CD4+ or CD8+ T cells were sorted as naive CD45RA+ or memory CD45RO+. Sequenced by immunoSEQ multiplex PCR; TCRdb stores in-frame clones only, minus some. Here the sample spans a few thousand clones, 71% being singletons. The V and J ends lost 1 base and 7 bases, in that order; junction bases with no gene match: 6. There are 14 residues in the CDR3. The germline CDR1 and CDR2 sequences are MGHRA and YSYEKL. The chain uses TRBV4-1 and TRBJ2-5; TRBD1 agrees at 7 bases. The sample taken for sequencing was memory CD8+ T cells from blood cultured with dendritic cells. The subset was: CD45RO+ memory T cells. The clonotype originates from a human donor in good health. The CDR3 sequence is CASSQGQGTRTQYF. DNA for the CDR3: TGCGCCAGCAGCCAAGGACAGGGTACGAGGACCCAGTACTTC.